The TCR beta chain under discussion was sequenced for a study of blood T cell repertoires in COVID-19 (TCRdb year 2020). As for the study more broadly: The collaborator samples originated in the United States, Italy and Spain and spanned the acute and convalescent phases of COVID-19. The material from the prospective study consisted of cDNA or gDNA derived from T cells, B-cell-depleted T cells, or PBMCs. The dataset comprised deeply sampled blood TCRbeta repertoires from subjects exposed to, actively infected with, or recovered from COVID-19. The repertoires were made available in a free public database intended to serve as a resource for research on the immune response to SARS-CoV-2. The samples were drawn from two sources: the first 160 participants of the ongoing ImmuneRACE study, and fewer than 1,500 subjects contributed by 6 global collaborators. A de-identified subject ID, COVID-19 status, age in years and sex were almost always included in the sample metadata. Where available, HLA class I and class II types were taken from metadata supplied by the sample provider and were not determined by assay-based typing.

The immunoSEQ Assay, a bias-controlled multiplex PCR, was used to amplify TCRbeta CDR3 regions from genomic DNA. The authors' analysis ran thus. Within the assay, amplification of reference gene primers was used to estimate how many nucleated cells each sample contained. To quantify the absolute abundance of each unique TCRbeta CDR3 rearrangement, sequence reads were collapsed and filtered. For each sample, productive Simpson clonality was calculated as the square root of Simpson's diversity index over productive rearrangements. TCRdb re-hosts the immuneACCESS table, in-frame sequences only. Its copies lack some clones; in the studies checked, an unresolved V gene accounts for under half of them, and the cause for the rest is not known. V and J calls plus clone size are reproduced from that table; the DNA served to infer D and trimming. Within this sample are 30,000 to 40,000 clones, with about 90% of them counted one time only. The ten most abundant clones make up about 6.3% of the sample.

In the case of this clone: It has no known antigen specificity. No base-level quality is on record; no much larger clone is a single base apart.

Summary of the overall study and its limitations: The quantity of clinical and demographic metadata differed by source and by participant and was supplied without curation.

In the germline V gene, CDR1 corresponds to KGHDR and CDR2 to SFDVKD. V is cut back by 4 bases and J by 3 bases, with 7 bases in the junction unmatched. From cysteine to phenylalanine, the CDR3 is 16 amino acids long. The retained sequence is limited to the CDR3, 48 bases, with the frame set at the first base. Collaborating institutions collected whole blood in K2EDTA tubes following their own protocols. For TCRbeta analysis, collaborators shipped samples as frozen whole blood, isolated PBMCs, or DNA extracted from either of those sample types. Input material: peripheral blood. The sequence is built from TRBV24-1 and TRBJ2-2; 7 of the junction bases match TRBD2. The sequence was obtained from a human donor in a cohort sampled during active COVID-19. The CDR3 has the sequence CATSEEAGYDTGELFF. The nucleotide sequence reads as follows: TGTGCCACCAGTGAGGAAGCGGGATATGACACCGGGGAGCTGTTTTTT.